Listed below are T cell receptor beta chains from one sample, sequenced in a study of blood T cell repertoires in COVID-19. Produced via immunoSEQ multiplex PCR; TCRdb's table is partial and in-frame only. The sample shows 140,000 to 150,000 clones, 88% of them seen only once. What was sequenced was peripheral blood. Source of these receptors: an older man with acute or convalescent COVID-19. The CDR3 runs from the conserved cysteine through the conserved F or W. D genes are given only for firm matches. A row's size may be missing; if present it is once, few, many or a size class.

NA	TRBV19	NA	TRBJ2-1	TGTGCCAGTAGTATCTCCCTCGACAATGAGCAGTTCTTC	CASSISLDNEQFF
NA	TRBV5-1	NA	TRBJ2-1	TGCGCCAGCAGCTTGGCCTCGTCCTACAATGAGCAGTTCTTC	CASSLASSYNEQFF
TRBD1	TRBV11-2	NA	TRBJ1-2	TGTGCCAGCAGCTTAGGTGGAAGTGGACAGGCGAGCTTC	CASSLGGSGQASF
TRBD2	TRBV19	NA	TRBJ2-2	TGTGCCAGTAGTCACGAGGGGAGGGCCGGGGAGCTGTTTTTT	CASSHEGRAGELFF
NA	TRBV28	few	TRBJ2-7	TGTGCCAGCAGTTCCCCGAGGCGAGGGACCTACGAGCAGTACTTC	CASSSPRRGTYEQYF
TRBD1	TRBV2	once	TRBJ2-5	TGTGCCAGCAGTGTCTTGGGACAGGGGGCTGGAGAGACCCAGTACTTC	CASSVLGQGAGETQYF
TRBD1	TRBV14	NA	TRBJ1-1	TGTGCCAGCAGCCAAGACCGGGACAGGGTTCGGAATTACGCTGAAGCTTTCTTT	CASSQDRDRVRNYAEAFF
TRBD2	TRBV28	NA	TRBJ2-2	TGTGCCACCGCTAGCGGGCAGGATAACACCGGGGAGCTGTTTTTT	CATASGQDNTGELFF
TRBD2	TRBV6-5	NA	TRBJ2-3	TGTGCCAGCAGACAACTAGCGGGACGATCTAATACGCAGTATTTT	CASRQLAGRSNTQYF
TRBD1	TRBV29-1	few	TRBJ1-1	TGCAGCGTTGCATTTCAGGGGGCGAACACTGAAGCTTTCTTT	CSVAFQGANTEAFF
TRBD1	TRBV11-2	NA	TRBJ1-1	TGTGCCAGCAGCGCCCGGACAGGGAACACTGAAGCTTTCTTT	CASSARTGNTEAFF
TRBD1	TRBV13	NA	TRBJ2-7	TGTGCCAGCAGCTTAAGACAGGGGGCGTACGAGCAGTACTTC	CASSLRQGAYEQYF
NA	TRBV12-3/TRBV12-4	NA	TRBJ1-1	TGTGCCAGCAGTCCTGGGGGGATATCTGAAGCTTTCTTT	CASSPGGISEAFF
TRBD1	TRBV7-8	NA	TRBJ2-3	TGTGCCAGCAGCACCAGACAGGGTACAGATACGCAGTATTTT	CASSTRQGTDTQYF
TRBD1	TRBV28	NA	TRBJ1-1	TGTGCCAGCAGTCCCGGGGACAGCAAGAACACTGAAGCTTTCTTT	CASSPGDSKNTEAFF
TRBD1	TRBV28	NA	TRBJ2-7	TGTGCCAGCAGTTCCCCGGGACAGGGGTCCCACGAGCAGTACTTC	CASSSPGQGSHEQYF
TRBD2	TRBV7-6	NA	TRBJ2-7	TGTGCCAGCAGCTTAGGGGTTAGCGGGGCCTACGAGCAGTACTTC	CASSLGVSGAYEQYF
NA	TRBV21-1	NA	TRBJ1-3	TGTGCCAGCAGCAAAGCGCTGGGCCTTGATAAAGAAAACACCATATATTTT	CASSKALGLDKENTIYF
TRBD1	TRBV5-4	NA	TRBJ2-7	TGTGCCAGCAGCTTGGGGGGGACAGGGTTCGCCGGCGAGCAGTACTTC	CASSLGGTGFAGEQYF
TRBD2	TRBV11-3	NA	TRBJ2-1	TGTGCCAGCAGTCTAGCGGCAGACAATGAGCAGTTCTTC	CASSLAADNEQFF
TRBD2	TRBV7-2	NA	TRBJ2-7	TGTGCCAGCAGCTTAGGGACTAGCGGGAGTAGGGGCGAGCAGTACTTC	CASSLGTSGSRGEQYF
TRBD1	TRBV6-5	few	TRBJ1-2	TGTGCCAGCAGTACCGGGACAGTAGGGTATGGCTACACCTTC	CASSTGTVGYGYTF
TRBD1	TRBV10-1	NA	TRBJ1-1	TGCGCCAGCACTGAGGGGACAGGGAACACTGAAGCTTTCTTT	CASTEGTGNTEAFF
TRBD1	TRBV5-1	once	TRBJ2-5	TGCGCCAGCAGCTTGGTGACAGGGGCCCAAGAGACCCAGTACTTC	CASSLVTGAQETQYF
NA	TRBV11-2	NA	TRBJ2-2	TGTGCCAGCAGCTTGGAGGGGACCGGGGAGCTGTTTTTT	CASSLEGTGELFF
NA	TRBV27	NA	TRBJ1-4	TGTGCCAGCAGTTTTCGTACTAATGAAAAACTGTTTTTT	CASSFRTNEKLFF
TRBD2	TRBV5-1	NA	TRBJ2-5	TGCGCCAGCAGCTTGACGGTGACTAGCGGGGGGGCTGGGGAGACCCAGTACTTC	CASSLTVTSGGAGETQYF
TRBD2	TRBV7-2	NA	TRBJ2-3	TGTGCTGGGGGCGGACTAGCGGGAGTTCCCACAGATACGCAGTATTTT	CAGGGLAGVPTDTQYF
NA	TRBV19	NA	TRBJ2-3	TGTGCCAGCCGCCGGAGGGGGGGAGGCGATACGCAGTATTTT	CASRRRGGGDTQYF
NA	TRBV2	NA	TRBJ2-7	TGTGCCAGCAGTGATACGGGGGGCCGGGCCTACGAGCAGTACTTC	CASSDTGGRAYEQYF